The clone carrying this T cell receptor (beta chain) was found many times. Its antigen is not known. The record originates from a study of neurological immune-mediated disorders. Study-level findings and limits: The greatest TCR clonal expansion occurred in HTLV-1-associated myelopathy and the least in multiple sclerosis, which fell below healthy controls.

5'RACE with 10-nucleotide random UMIs produced the cDNA. In TCRdb, the 5' RACE reads were re-called with MiXCR into one record per CDR3 protein. The table includes over 13,000 distinct CDR3 sequences, under 11% detected once. The CDR3 runs to 17 residues. Trimming stripped 5 bases from V and 4 bases from J, with 23 bases between. The unsorted libraries were made from 2 million PBMCs kept at -80 C. The gene calls are TRBV12-3 or TRBV12-4 and TRBJ2-5; perhaps TRBD1 as D (6 bases). Material: PBMCs. The clonotype was recovered from a woman between 35 and 50 years old in good health. CDR3 in DNA: TGTGCCAGCAGTCCTACTCCCCGGACAGCTCGGGCAGAGACCCAGTACTTC. This codes for CASSPTPRTARAETQYF.